The text below deals with one T cell receptor beta chain. Relative to the germline gene, one junction end is altered; a read error may explain this. Germline assignment: CDR1 LNHDA and CDR2 SQIVND (reference sequence). CDR3 length: 12 amino acids. The data were produced by immunoSEQ multiplex PCR, yet TCRdb's version contains in-frame clones alone and is incomplete. The sample contains over 65,000 clones, about 88% of which appear only once. The sample comes from a study of OX40 agonist ivuxolimab in advanced cancers. This clonotype was sampled from an adult with an advanced solid tumor such as melanoma, head and neck, liver or kidney cancer. V and J are TRBV19 and TRBJ1-1; D is undetermined. This specimen was CD4+ or CD8+ T cells sorted from blood, taken in a trial of the OX40 agonist ivuxolimab. CDR3 amino acids: CASSTPPRQEDF. The CDR3, as DNA: TGTGCCAGTAGTACGCCCCCGAGGCAGGAAGATTTT.